These T cell receptor beta chains were read from a single sample in a study of radiotherapy plus CTLA-4 blockade in lung cancer. Assay: immunoSEQ multiplex PCR; the TCRdb copy retains only in-frame clones and omits some. The sample includes some 110,000 clones, 78% of them seen just once. The starting material was peripheral blood, obtained from a patient treated with radiotherapy plus ipilimumab. The receptors originated from a human donor with non-small cell lung cancer who had a partial response to radiotherapy plus ipilimumab. The conserved cysteine and the conserved F or W are not part of the CDR3 here.

11,TRBJ2-7,TRBV28,ASAGSSSYEQY
12,TRBJ1-1,TRBV11-2,ASSLGASGTEAF
10,TRBJ2-2,TRBV19,ACHWSTGELF
12,TRBJ2-3,TRBV6-5,ASSRRDTPNTQY
13,TRBJ2-1,TRBV4-2,ASSQDSSGRGEQF
12,TRBJ2-3,TRBV5-6,ASRGTGETDTQY
12,TRBJ1-1,TRBV9,ASSVGLMNTEAF
13,TRBJ2-2,TRBV18,ASSPRQGRTGELF
13,TRBJ1-5,TRBV6-6,ASSYSGQGNQPQH
10,TRBJ1-1,TRBV28,ASSSGAPEAF
11,TRBJ2-7,TRBV2,ASSGTRFYEQY
13,TRBJ2-4,TRBV5-1,ASSIAGLAKNIQY
14,TRBJ2-3,TRBV5-6,ASSLTGGISTDTQY